The rows below give T cell receptor beta chains drawn from one sample of a study of control samples from healthy donors and cancer patients. Produced via immunoSEQ multiplex PCR; TCRdb's table is partial and in-frame only. The data hold around 180,000 clones, with 94% observed a single time. Material for sequencing was blood. These receptors originate from a woman aged 18-29 years in good health. Each CDR3 is given with its conserved first and last residue. Fields, in order: clone size, V gene, D gene, J gene, CDR3 DNA, CDR3 protein. D genes are given only for firm matches. Clone size is not always given. Where it is, it says once, few, many or a class for expanded clones.

size: -; V: TRBV11-2; D: -; J: TRBJ1-2; DNA: TGTGCCAGTACTCTCAAGGGTTCCTATGGCTACACCTTC; CDR3: CASTLKGSYGYTF
size: once; V: TRBV5-6; D: -; J: TRBJ1-2; DNA: TGTGCCAGCAGCTTATCCGGGGACGACTACTATGGCTACACCTTC; CDR3: CASSLSGDDYYGYTF
size: -; V: TRBV9; D: TRBD2; J: TRBJ2-7; DNA: TGTGCCAGCAGCGTAGAGTCTCGGGACTACCACGAGCAGTACTTC; CDR3: CASSVESRDYHEQYF
size: -; V: TRBV2; D: TRBD1; J: TRBJ2-2; DNA: TGTGCCAGCAGTCGTACTCGACAGGGGGCGGACGGGGAGCTGTTTTTT; CDR3: CASSRTRQGADGELFF
size: -; V: TRBV28; D: -; J: TRBJ1-5; DNA: TGTGCCAGCACTCCGCGGCAGCAGCCCCAGCATTTT; CDR3: CASTPRQQPQHF
size: once; V: TRBV28; D: TRBD2; J: TRBJ2-3; DNA: TGTGCCAGCAGTTTAAAACCCCCTAGCGGGAGGGCCAAGGGCACAGATACGCAGTATTTT; CDR3: CASSLKPPSGRAKGTDTQYF
size: -; V: TRBV15; D: -; J: TRBJ1-2; DNA: TGTGCCACCAGCAGAGCCCAGATTTCAGACTATGGCTACACCTTC; CDR3: CATSRAQISDYGYTF
size: -; V: TRBV6-1; D: -; J: TRBJ2-7; DNA: TGTGCCAGCAGTGAAGCTTCGGTTGTAGGCGAGCAGTACTTC; CDR3: CASSEASVVGEQYF
size: -; V: TRBV1; D: -; J: TRBJ1-6; DNA: TGCACCAGCAGCCAAGATTGGGGGACAGTTAATTCACCCCTCCACTTT; CDR3: CTSSQDWGTVNSPLHF
size: -; V: TRBV2; D: -; J: TRBJ2-7; DNA: TGTGCCAGCTCCTGGGGCTACGAGCAGTACTTC; CDR3: CASSWGYEQYF
size: -; V: TRBV19; D: TRBD1; J: TRBJ1-1; DNA: TGTGCCAGTAGTGACAGGGGGCGGGGCACTGAAGCTTTCTTT; CDR3: CASSDRGRGTEAFF
size: -; V: TRBV7-8; D: TRBD1; J: TRBJ1-4; DNA: TGTGCCAGCAGCTTAGGGGGTAGACAGGGGCGGAATGAAAAACTGTTTTTT; CDR3: CASSLGGRQGRNEKLFF
size: -; V: TRBV4-2; D: -; J: TRBJ2-1; DNA: TGTGCCAGCAGCCAAGTCGGGGGCTACAATGAGCAGTTCTTC; CDR3: CASSQVGGYNEQFF
size: -; V: TRBV13; D: -; J: TRBJ2-1; DNA: TGTGCCAGCAGCGAAATACAGGACAATGAGCAGTTCTTC; CDR3: CASSEIQDNEQFF
size: -; V: TRBV6-5; D: -; J: TRBJ1-2; DNA: TGTGCCAGCAGCTACCGGGACCCCATACGATACACCTTC; CDR3: CASSYRDPIRYTF
size: -; V: TRBV29-1; D: -; J: TRBJ1-3; DNA: TGCAGCGGGTGGGAAAATCAAAACACCATATATTTT; CDR3: CSGWENQNTIYF
size: once; V: TRBV12-3/TRBV12-4; D: -; J: TRBJ2-2; DNA: TGTGCCAGCAGTCTCAATAGGGGCGGGGAGCTGTTTTTT; CDR3: CASSLNRGGELFF
size: -; V: TRBV18; D: TRBD2; J: TRBJ2-1; DNA: TGTGCCAGCTCACCCACTAGCGGGAAATACAATGAGCAGTTCTTC; CDR3: CASSPTSGKYNEQFF
size: -; V: TRBV18; D: TRBD1; J: TRBJ2-7; DNA: TGTGCCAGCTCACCTTATAGGGACAGGGGGGACGAGCAGTACTTC; CDR3: CASSPYRDRGDEQYF
size: -; V: TRBV3-1/TRBV3-2; D: TRBD2; J: TRBJ2-5; DNA: TGTGCCAGCAGCCCTAAGAGGAGCGGGGAACTACGCGGAAATCAAGAGACCCAGTACTTC; CDR3: CASSPKRSGELRGNQETQYF
size: once; V: TRBV12-3/TRBV12-4; D: -; J: TRBJ1-3; DNA: TGTGCCAGCAGTCCCACCCGAGACACCATATATTTT; CDR3: CASSPTRDTIYF
size: -; V: TRBV9; D: -; J: TRBJ2-7; DNA: TGTGCCAGCAGTGCAGGGGGGTTCTACGAGCAGTACTTC; CDR3: CASSAGGFYEQYF
size: -; V: TRBV19; D: -; J: TRBJ1-4; DNA: TGTGCCAGTGCGGAAAGCAGGAATGAAAAACTGTTTTTT; CDR3: CASAESRNEKLFF
size: -; V: TRBV19; D: -; J: TRBJ2-7; DNA: TGTGCCAGTAGTCGCGGAAGGCAGGGGTCCTACGAGCAGTACTTC; CDR3: CASSRGRQGSYEQYF
size: -; V: TRBV5-4; D: TRBD1; J: TRBJ1-1; DNA: TGTGCCAGCAGCGACGACAGGGGACATCTGAACACTGAAGCTTTCTTT; CDR3: CASSDDRGHLNTEAFF
size: -; V: TRBV7-8; D: -; J: TRBJ2-7; DNA: TGTGCCAGCAGCTCACCGGGGGAATACGAGCAGTACTTC; CDR3: CASSSPGEYEQYF
size: -; V: TRBV9; D: -; J: TRBJ1-3; DNA: TGTGCCAGCAGCGTAGCCGGGACGGGACGGGGAAACACCATATATTTT; CDR3: CASSVAGTGRGNTIYF
size: -; V: TRBV19; D: -; J: TRBJ2-7; DNA: TGTGCCAGTAGTATTGTCCTGGGGGCCTACGAGCAGTACTTC; CDR3: CASSIVLGAYEQYF
size: -; V: TRBV11-2; D: -; J: TRBJ2-1; DNA: TGTGCCAGCAGCTTCTTCAATGAGCAGTTCTTC; CDR3: CASSFFNEQFF
size: -; V: TRBV28; D: TRBD1; J: TRBJ1-2; DNA: TGTGCCAGCAGTTTACCGGGACAGGGAAACTATGGCTACACCTTC; CDR3: CASSLPGQGNYGYTF
size: -; V: TRBV5-4; D: -; J: TRBJ2-7; DNA: TGTGCCAGCAGCACGGACAGTAACGAGCAGTACTTC; CDR3: CASSTDSNEQYF
size: -; V: TRBV6-6; D: -; J: TRBJ1-5; DNA: TGTGCCAGCAGTTTTCTTGGTCAGCCCCAGCATTTT; CDR3: CASSFLGQPQHF
size: -; V: TRBV7-2; D: TRBD1; J: TRBJ2-3; DNA: TGTGCCAGCAGCGAGGACAGGGTGTCGGATACGCAGTATTTT; CDR3: CASSEDRVSDTQYF
size: -; V: TRBV3-1/TRBV3-2; D: -; J: TRBJ1-1; DNA: TGTGCCAGCAAAAGAGGGGATGAAGCTTTCTTT; CDR3: CASKRGDEAFF
size: -; V: TRBV28; D: -; J: TRBJ1-6; DNA: TGTGCCAGCAGCCAAGGACCGCGGAGGGGTAATTCACCCCTCCACTTT; CDR3: CASSQGPRRGNSPLHF
size: -; V: TRBV2; D: TRBD1; J: TRBJ1-2; DNA: TGTGCCAGCAGAGGGACAGGAGGGGGTGGCTACACCTTC; CDR3: CASRGTGGGGYTF
size: -; V: TRBV5-1; D: -; J: TRBJ1-2; DNA: TGCGCCAGCAGCTTGGGGGCGAGCTCTAGGTATGGCTACACCTTC; CDR3: CASSLGASSRYGYTF
size: -; V: TRBV5-4; D: -; J: TRBJ2-7; DNA: TGTGCCAGCGGCCGGGACCGTTACGAGCAGTACTTC; CDR3: CASGRDRYEQYF
size: -; V: TRBV11-2; D: -; J: TRBJ1-4; DNA: TGTGCCAGCAGCTTAGAGGGGTTAGAGGAAAAACTGTTTTTT; CDR3: CASSLEGLEEKLFF
size: -; V: TRBV6-5; D: -; J: TRBJ1-2; DNA: TGTGCCAGCAGTTCCGCGGACACCTATGGCTACACCTTC; CDR3: CASSSADTYGYTF
size: -; V: TRBV11-2; D: -; J: TRBJ2-5; DNA: TGTGCCAGCAGCTTAGGCAGGGTTCTCCAAGAGACCCAGTACTTC; CDR3: CASSLGRVLQETQYF
size: -; V: TRBV5-6; D: -; J: TRBJ1-2; DNA: TGTGCCAGCAGTCCCCGGGTAGGAGACTATGGCTACACCTTC; CDR3: CASSPRVGDYGYTF
size: -; V: TRBV29-1; D: TRBD2; J: TRBJ2-1; DNA: TGCAGCGTTGTGACTAGCGGGATTTTCGATGAGCAGTTCTTC; CDR3: CSVVTSGIFDEQFF
size: -; V: TRBV7-2; D: -; J: TRBJ1-6; DNA: TGTGCCAGCAGCCAAAGTCGGAACCCCCTCCACTTT; CDR3: CASSQSRNPLHF
size: -; V: TRBV28; D: -; J: TRBJ2-7; DNA: TGTGCCAGCAGTTTAAACATCGCCTCCTACGAGCAGTACTTC; CDR3: CASSLNIASYEQYF
size: -; V: TRBV7-9; D: -; J: TRBJ1-1; DNA: TGTGCCAGCAGCTTAGACCCGCTAAGGACAGTGAACACTGAAGCTTTCTTT; CDR3: CASSLDPLRTVNTEAFF
size: -; V: TRBV12-3/TRBV12-4; D: -; J: TRBJ1-2; DNA: TGTGCCAGCAGTTTATGGGGTCGGGATGGCTACACCTTC; CDR3: CASSLWGRDGYTF
size: -; V: TRBV6-5; D: TRBD1; J: TRBJ2-3; DNA: TGTGCCACCCAAAAGAACAGGGGGCGCCCAGATACGCAGTATTTT; CDR3: CATQKNRGRPDTQYF
size: -; V: TRBV19; D: -; J: TRBJ2-7; DNA: TGTGCCAGTAGTATCATTGTCAGGGCGGTCCACGAGCAGTACTTC; CDR3: CASSIIVRAVHEQYF
size: -; V: TRBV2; D: TRBD2; J: TRBJ2-3; DNA: TGTGCCAGCAGTGGTAGCGGGGGCGTAACAGATACGCAGTATTTT; CDR3: CASSGSGGVTDTQYF
size: -; V: TRBV4-3; D: TRBD1; J: TRBJ2-5; DNA: TGCGCCAGCAGCCAATACAGGACAGGGGATCATCAAGAGACCCAGTACTTC; CDR3: CASSQYRTGDHQETQYF
size: once; V: TRBV11-2; D: -; J: TRBJ1-2; DNA: TGTGCCAGCAGCTTCACAGGGTCCCAAATTTATGGCTACACCTTC; CDR3: CASSFTGSQIYGYTF
size: -; V: TRBV6-4; D: TRBD1; J: TRBJ1-1; DNA: TGTGCCAGCAGACGGGACAGGGCCTCGGGGACTGAAGCTTTCTTT; CDR3: CASRRDRASGTEAFF